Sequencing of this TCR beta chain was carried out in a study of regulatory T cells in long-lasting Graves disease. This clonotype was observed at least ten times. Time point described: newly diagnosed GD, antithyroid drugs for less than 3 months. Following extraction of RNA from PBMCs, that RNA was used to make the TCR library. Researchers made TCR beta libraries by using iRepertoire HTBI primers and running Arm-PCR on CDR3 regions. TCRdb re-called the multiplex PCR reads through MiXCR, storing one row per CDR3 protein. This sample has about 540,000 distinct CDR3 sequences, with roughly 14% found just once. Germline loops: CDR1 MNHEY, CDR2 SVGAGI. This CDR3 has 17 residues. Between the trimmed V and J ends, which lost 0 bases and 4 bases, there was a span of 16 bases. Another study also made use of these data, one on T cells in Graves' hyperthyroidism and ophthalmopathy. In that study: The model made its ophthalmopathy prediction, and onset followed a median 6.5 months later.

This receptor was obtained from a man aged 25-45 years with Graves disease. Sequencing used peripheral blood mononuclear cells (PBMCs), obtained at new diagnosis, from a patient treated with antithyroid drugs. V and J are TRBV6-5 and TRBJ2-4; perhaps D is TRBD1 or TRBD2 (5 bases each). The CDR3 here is CASSYSWSRETKNIQYF. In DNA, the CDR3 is TGTGCCAGCAGTTACTCGTGGTCCAGGGAGACTAAAAACATTCAGTACTTC.